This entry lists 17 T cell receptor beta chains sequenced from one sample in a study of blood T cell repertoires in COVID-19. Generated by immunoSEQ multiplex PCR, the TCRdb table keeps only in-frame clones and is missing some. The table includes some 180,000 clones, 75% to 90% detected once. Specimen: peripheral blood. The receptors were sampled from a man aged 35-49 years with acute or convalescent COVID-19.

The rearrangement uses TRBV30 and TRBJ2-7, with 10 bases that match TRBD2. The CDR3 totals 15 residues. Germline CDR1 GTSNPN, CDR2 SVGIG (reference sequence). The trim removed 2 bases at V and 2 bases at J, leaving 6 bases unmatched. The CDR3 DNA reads TGTGCCTGGAGTCCCGGGACTAGCGTAGCCTACGAGCAGTACTTC. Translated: CAWSPGTSVAYEQYF.

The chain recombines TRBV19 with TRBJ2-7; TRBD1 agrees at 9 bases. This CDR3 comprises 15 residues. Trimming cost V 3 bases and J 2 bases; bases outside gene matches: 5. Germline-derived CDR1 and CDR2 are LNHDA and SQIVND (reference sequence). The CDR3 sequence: CASSIGGTGPYEQYF. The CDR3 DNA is TGTGCCAGTAGTATCGGGGGGACAGGGCCCTACGAGCAGTACTTC.

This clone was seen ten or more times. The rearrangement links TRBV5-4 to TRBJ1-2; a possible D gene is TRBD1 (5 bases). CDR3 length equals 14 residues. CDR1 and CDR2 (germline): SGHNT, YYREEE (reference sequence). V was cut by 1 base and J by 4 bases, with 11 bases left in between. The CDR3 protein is CASSLPGSGYGYTF. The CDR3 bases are TGTGCCAGCAGCTTGCCAGGGTCGGGCTATGGCTACACCTTC.

CDR3 loop: CASSRRDSYEQYF. CDR3 sequence (DNA): TGTGCCAGCAGCCGCAGGGACTCCTACGAGCAGTACTTC. J is TRBJ2-7 and V is TRBV6-2 or TRBV6-3, with D perhaps TRBD1 (5 bases). This CDR3 spans 13 amino acids. Germline CDR1 is MNHEY and CDR2 is SVGEGT. The germline V and J ends were trimmed by 6 bases and 0 bases, with 9 bases remaining between them.

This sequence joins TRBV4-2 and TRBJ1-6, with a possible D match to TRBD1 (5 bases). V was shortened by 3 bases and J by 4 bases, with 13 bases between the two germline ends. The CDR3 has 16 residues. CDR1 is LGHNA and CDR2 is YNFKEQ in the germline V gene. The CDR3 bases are TGTGCCAGCAGCCAGGGGCTCGAAGTTTATAATTCACCCCTCCACTTT. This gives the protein CASSQGLEVYNSPLHF.

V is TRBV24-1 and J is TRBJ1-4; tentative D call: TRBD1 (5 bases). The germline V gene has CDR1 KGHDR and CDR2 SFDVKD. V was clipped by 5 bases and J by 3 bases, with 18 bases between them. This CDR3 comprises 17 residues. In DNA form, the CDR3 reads TGTGCCACCAGTGCCCCTGAGCGGGGGGGTGCTAATGAAAAACTGTTTTTT. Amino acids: CATSAPERGGANEKLFF.

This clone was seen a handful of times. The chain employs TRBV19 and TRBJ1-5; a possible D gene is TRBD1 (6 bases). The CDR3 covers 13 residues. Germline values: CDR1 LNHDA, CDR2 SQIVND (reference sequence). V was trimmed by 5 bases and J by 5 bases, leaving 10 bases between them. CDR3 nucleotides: TGTGCCAGTAGTGTGGACAGCTATCAGCCCCAGCATTTT. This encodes CASSVDSYQPQHF.

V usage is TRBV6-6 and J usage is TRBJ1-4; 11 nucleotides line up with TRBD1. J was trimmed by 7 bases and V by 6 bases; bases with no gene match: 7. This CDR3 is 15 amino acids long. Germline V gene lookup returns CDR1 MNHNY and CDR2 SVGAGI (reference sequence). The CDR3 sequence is CASSRDRGNTEKLFF. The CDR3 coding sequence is TGTGCCAGCAGCCGGGACAGGGGGAATACTGAAAAACTGTTTTTT.

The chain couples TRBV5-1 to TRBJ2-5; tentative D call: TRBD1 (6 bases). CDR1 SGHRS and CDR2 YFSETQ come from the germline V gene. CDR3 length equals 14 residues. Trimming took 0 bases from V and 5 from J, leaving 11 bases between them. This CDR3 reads CASSLGTGTETQYF. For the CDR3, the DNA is TGCGCCAGCAGCTTGGGCACAGGGACGGAGACCCAGTACTTC.

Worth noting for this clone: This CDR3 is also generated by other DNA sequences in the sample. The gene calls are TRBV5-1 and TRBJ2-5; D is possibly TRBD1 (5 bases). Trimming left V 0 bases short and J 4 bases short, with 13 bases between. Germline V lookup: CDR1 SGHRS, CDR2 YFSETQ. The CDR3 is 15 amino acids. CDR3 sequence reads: CASSLGQGSLETQYF. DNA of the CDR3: TGCGCCAGCAGCTTGGGGCAGGGATCTTTAGAGACCCAGTACTTC. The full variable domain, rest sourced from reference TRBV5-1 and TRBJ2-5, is KAGVTQTPRYLIKTRGQQVTLSCSPISGHRSVSWYQQTPGQGLQFLFEYFSETQRNKGNFPGRFSGRQFSNSRSEMNVSTLELGDSALYLCASSLGQGSLETQYFGPGTRLLVL.

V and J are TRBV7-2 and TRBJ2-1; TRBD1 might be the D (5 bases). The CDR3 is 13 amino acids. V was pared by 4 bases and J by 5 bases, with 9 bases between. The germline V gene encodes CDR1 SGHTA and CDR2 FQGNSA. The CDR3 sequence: CASSSQGNNEQFF. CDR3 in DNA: TGTGCCAGCAGCTCGCAGGGAAACAATGAGCAGTTCTTC.

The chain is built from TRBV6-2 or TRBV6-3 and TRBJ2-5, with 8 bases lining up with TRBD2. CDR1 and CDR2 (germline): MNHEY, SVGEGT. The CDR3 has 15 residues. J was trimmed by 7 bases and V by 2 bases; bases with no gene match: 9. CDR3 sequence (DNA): TGTGCCAGCAGTTACGGGATAGCGGGGACGGGGACCCAGTACTTC. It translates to CASSYGIAGTGTQYF.

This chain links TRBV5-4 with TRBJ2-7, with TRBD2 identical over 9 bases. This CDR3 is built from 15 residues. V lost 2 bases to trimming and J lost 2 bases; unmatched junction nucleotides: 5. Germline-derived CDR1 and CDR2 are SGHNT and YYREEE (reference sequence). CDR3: CASSFEAGGTYEQYF. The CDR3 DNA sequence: TGTGCCAGCAGCTTTGAAGCGGGGGGCACCTACGAGCAGTACTTC.

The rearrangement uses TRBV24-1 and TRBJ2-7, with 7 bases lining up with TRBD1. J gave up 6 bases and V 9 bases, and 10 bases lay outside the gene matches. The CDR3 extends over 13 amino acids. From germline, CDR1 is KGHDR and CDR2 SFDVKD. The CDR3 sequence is CATSTGYRSEQYF. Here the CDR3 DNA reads TGTGCCACCTCGACAGGGTACAGGAGCGAGCAGTACTTC.

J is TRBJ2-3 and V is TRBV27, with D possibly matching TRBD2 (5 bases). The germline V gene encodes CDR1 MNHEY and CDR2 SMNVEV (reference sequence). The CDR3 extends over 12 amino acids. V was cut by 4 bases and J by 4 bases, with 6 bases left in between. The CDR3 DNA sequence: TGTGCCAGCAGTTGGGGAGCAGATACGCAGTATTTT. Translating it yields CASSWGADTQYF.

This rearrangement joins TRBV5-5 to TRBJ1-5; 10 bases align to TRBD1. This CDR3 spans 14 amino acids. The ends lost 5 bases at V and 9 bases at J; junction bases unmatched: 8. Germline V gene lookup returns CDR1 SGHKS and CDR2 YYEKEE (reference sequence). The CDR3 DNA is TGTGCCAGCAGTACCGGGACAGGGGAGGGGCCCCAGCATTTT. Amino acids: CASSTGTGEGPQHF.

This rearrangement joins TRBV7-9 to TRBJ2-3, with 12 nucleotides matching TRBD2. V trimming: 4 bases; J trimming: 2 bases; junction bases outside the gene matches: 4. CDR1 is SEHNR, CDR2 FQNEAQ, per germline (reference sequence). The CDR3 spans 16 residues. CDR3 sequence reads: CASSSGLAGPTDTQYF. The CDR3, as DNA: TGTGCCAGCAGCTCGGGACTAGCGGGCCCCACAGATACGCAGTATTTT.